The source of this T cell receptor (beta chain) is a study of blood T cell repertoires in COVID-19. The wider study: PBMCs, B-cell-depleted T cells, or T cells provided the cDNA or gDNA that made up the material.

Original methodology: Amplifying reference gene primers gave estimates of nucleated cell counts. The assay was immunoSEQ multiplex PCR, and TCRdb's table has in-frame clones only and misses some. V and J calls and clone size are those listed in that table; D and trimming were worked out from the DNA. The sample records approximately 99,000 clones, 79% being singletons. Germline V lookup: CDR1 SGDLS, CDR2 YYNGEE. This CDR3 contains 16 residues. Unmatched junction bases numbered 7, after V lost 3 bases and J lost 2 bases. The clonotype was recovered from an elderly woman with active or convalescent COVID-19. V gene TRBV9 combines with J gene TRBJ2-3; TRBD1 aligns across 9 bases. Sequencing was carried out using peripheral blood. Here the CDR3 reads CASSAGTGSFTDTQYF. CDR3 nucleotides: TGTGCCAGCAGCGCCGGGACAGGGTCGTTCACAGATACGCAGTATTTT.